These 5 T cell receptor beta chains originate from one sample sequenced in a study of tumor and adjacent non-tumor tissue in lung cancer. The library came from three nested PCR rounds adapted from ARM-PCR protocols. TCRdb re-called the multiplex PCR reads through MiXCR, storing one row per CDR3 protein. Of 90,000 or so distinct CDR3 sequences listed, 61% are singletons. No cell sorting was done before RNA was extracted from the tissue. Sequenced input: lung tumor tissue. The receptors here all came from a man between 65 and 85 years old with non-small cell lung cancer.

This clonotype has at least ten counts. This chain uses TRBV4-1 with TRBJ2-1; unclear D gene. The germline V and J ends were trimmed by 0 bases and 16 bases, with 10 bases remaining between them. Looked up from germline, CDR1 is MGHRA and CDR2 is YSYEKL. The CDR3 covers 11 residues. CDR3 in DNA: TGCGCCAGCAGCCAAGATGGGGTCGCTTTCTTC. It is translated as CASSQDGVAFF.

To note about this clonotype: A read error is likely, as this CDR3 ends without the conserved phenylalanine or tryptophan. V usage is TRBV28 and J usage is TRBJ2-7, with 8 bases fitting TRBD1. This CDR3 region has 14 residues. Germline CDR1 MDHEN, CDR2 SYDVKM. The V segment lost 6 bases and the J segment 2 bases; nucleotides outside the gene matches: 6. The CDR3 region is CASRRQGPTYEQYL. CDR3 coding DNA: TGTGCCAGCAGACGACAGGGGCCGACCTACGAGCAGTACCTC.

This clonotype occurred once. One junction end disagrees with the germline gene, perhaps due to a read error. This chain joins TRBV6-2 or TRBV6-3 and TRBJ2-1; D gene ambiguous. This CDR3 comprises 16 residues. The V gene's germline CDR1 is MNHEY and CDR2 SVGEGT. The CDR3, as DNA: TGTGCCAGCAGGGGCCTTAGCAGGAGAATATACACTGAGCAGTTCTTC. Translating it yields CASRGLSRRIYTEQFF.

Details on this clonotype: At one boundary the junction diverges from the germline segment, which might be a read error. The chain employs TRBV11-2 and TRBJ2-7; 10 bases are shared with TRBD2. The germline V gene encodes CDR1 SGHAT and CDR2 FQNNGV. The length of the CDR3 is 14 residues. CDR3 DNA sequence: TGTGTCAGCAGCCTCTTAGCGGGAGGCTACGAGCAGTACTTC. Translated: CVSSLLAGGYEQYF.

Comments on this clonotype: Being one base from a much bigger clone, this may be a read error. The chain is built from TRBV20-1 and TRBJ2-3, with D perhaps TRBD1 or TRBD2 (5 bases each). Germline CDR1 and CDR2: DFQATT and SNEGSKA (reference sequence). With 5 bases removed from V and 3 bases from J, the gap between germline ends came to 9 bases. This CDR3 spans 12 amino acids. CDR3 sequence (DNA): TGCAGTGCTGGGGACCTTACAGATACGCAGTATTTT. Translating it yields CSAGDLTDTQYF.